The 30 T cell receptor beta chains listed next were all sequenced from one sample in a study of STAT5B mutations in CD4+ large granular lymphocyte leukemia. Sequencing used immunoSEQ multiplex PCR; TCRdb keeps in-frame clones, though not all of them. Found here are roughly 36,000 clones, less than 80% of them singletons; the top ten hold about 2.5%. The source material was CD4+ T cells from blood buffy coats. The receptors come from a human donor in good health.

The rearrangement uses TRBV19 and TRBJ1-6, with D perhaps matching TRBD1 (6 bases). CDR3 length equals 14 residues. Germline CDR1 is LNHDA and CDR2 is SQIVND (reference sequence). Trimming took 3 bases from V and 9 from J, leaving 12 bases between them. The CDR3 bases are TGTGCCAGTAGTATCGGAGGGGGAGGTTCACCCCTCCACTTT. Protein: CASSIGGGGSPLHF.

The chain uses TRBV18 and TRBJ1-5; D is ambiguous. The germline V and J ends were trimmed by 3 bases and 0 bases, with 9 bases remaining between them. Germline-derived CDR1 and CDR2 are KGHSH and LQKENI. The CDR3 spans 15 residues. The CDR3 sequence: CASSPNTNSNQPQHF. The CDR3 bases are TGTGCCAGCTCACCCAACACGAATAGCAATCAGCCCCAGCATTTT.

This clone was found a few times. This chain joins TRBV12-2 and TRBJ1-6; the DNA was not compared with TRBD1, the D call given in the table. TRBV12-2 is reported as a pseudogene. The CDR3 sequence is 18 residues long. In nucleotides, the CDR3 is TGTGCAAGTCGCTTAGATAACCCCCCGGGGCCAGGGGACTCACCCCTCCACTTT. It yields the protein CASRLDNPPGPGDSPLHF.

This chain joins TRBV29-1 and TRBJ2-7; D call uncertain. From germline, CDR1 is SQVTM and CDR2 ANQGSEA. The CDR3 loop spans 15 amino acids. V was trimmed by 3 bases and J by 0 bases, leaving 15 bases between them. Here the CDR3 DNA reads TGCAGCGTTGATGAACAAAGTTGGGTCTCCTACGAGCAGTACTTC. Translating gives CSVDEQSWVSYEQYF.

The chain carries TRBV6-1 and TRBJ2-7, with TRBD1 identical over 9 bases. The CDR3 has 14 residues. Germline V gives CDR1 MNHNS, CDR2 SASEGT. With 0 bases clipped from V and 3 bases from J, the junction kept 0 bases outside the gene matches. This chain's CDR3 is CASSEAGQGYEQYF. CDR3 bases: TGTGCCAGCAGTGAAGCGGGACAGGGCTACGAGCAGTACTTC.

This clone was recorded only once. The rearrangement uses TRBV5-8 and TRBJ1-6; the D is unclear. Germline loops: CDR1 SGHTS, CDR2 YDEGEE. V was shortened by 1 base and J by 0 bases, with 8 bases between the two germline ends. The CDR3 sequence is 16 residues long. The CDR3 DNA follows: TGTGCCAGCAGCTTGTCCGGGAGCTCCTATAATTCACCCCTCCACTTT. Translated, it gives CASSLSGSSYNSPLHF.

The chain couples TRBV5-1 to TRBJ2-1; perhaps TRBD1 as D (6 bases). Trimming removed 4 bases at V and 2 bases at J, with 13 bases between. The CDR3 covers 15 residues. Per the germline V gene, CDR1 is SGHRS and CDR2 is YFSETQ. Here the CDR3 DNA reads TGCGCCAGCAGCCCCACCGGGACACCCTACAATGAGCAGTTCTTC. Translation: CASSPTGTPYNEQFF.

In nucleotides, the CDR3 is TGTGCCTGGAGTGTAGCCGGGGGCACTGGAAACACCATATATTTT. The encoded protein is CAWSVAGGTGNTIYF. The chain combines TRBV30 with TRBJ1-3; a weak D match, TRBD1 (6 bases). This CDR3 is built from 15 residues. V was pared by 0 bases and J by 2 bases, with 11 bases between. The germline V gene encodes CDR1 GTSNPN and CDR2 SVGIG (reference sequence).

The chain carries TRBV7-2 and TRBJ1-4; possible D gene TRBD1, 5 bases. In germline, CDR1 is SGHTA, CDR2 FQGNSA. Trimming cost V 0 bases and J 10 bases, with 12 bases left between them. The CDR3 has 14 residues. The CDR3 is CASSLAFRAVKLFF. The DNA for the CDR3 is TGTGCCAGCAGCTTAGCGTTCAGGGCGGTAAAACTGTTTTTT.

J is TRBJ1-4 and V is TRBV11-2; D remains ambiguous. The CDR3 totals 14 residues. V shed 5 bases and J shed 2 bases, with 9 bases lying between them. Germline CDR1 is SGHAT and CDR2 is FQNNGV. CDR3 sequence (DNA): TGTGCCAGCAGCCAGTGGGGTACTAATGAAAAACTGTTTTTT. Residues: CASSQWGTNEKLFF.

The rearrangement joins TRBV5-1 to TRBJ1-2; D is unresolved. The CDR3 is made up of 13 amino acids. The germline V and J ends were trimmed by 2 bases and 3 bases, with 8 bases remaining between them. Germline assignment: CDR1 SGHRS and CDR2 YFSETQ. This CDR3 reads CASSFETDYGYTF. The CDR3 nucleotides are TGCGCCAGCAGCTTCGAAACAGACTATGGCTACACCTTC. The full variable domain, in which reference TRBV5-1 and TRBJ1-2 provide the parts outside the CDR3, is KAGVTQTPRYLIKTRGQQVTLSCSPISGHRSVSWYQQTPGQGLQFLFEYFSETQRNKGNFPGRFSGRQFSNSRSEMNVSTLELGDSALYLCASSFETDYGYTFGSGTRLTVV.

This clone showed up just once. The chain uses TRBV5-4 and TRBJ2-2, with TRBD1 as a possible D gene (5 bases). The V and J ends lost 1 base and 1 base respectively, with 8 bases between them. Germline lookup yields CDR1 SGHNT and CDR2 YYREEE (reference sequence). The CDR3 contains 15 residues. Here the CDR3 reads CASSLRQKNTGELFF. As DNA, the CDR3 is TGTGCCAGCAGCTTGAGACAGAAGAACACCGGGGAGCTGTTTTTT.

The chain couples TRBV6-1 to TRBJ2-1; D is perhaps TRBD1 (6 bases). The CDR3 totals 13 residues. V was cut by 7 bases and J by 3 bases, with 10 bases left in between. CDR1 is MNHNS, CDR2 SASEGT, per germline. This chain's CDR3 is CASTTGFYNEQFF. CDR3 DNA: TGTGCCAGCACTACAGGGTTCTACAATGAGCAGTTCTTC.

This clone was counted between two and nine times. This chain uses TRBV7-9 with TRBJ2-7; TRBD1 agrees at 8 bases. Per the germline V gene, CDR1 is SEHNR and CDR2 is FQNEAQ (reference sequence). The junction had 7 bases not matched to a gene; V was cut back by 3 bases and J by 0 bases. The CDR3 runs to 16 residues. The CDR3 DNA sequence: TGTGCCAGCAGCTTCGACGCCGGACAGGGCTCCTACGAGCAGTACTTC. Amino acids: CASSFDAGQGSYEQYF. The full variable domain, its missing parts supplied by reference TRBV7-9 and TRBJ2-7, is DTGVSQNPRHKITKRGQNVTFRCDPISEHNRLYWYRQTLGQGPEFLTYFQNEAQLEKSRLLSDRFSAERPKGSFSTLEIQRTEQGDSAMYLCASSFDAGQGSYEQYFGPGTRLTVT.

The CDR3 sequence: CASRRGRTSPQETQYF. The CDR3 DNA reads as TGTGCCAGCAGGAGGGGCAGGACTAGCCCCCAAGAGACCCAGTACTTC. The V gene is TRBV2, the J gene TRBJ2-5, with 8 positions matching TRBD2. V lost 6 bases and J lost 1; bases outside the gene matches: 10. Germline V CDR1 and CDR2: SNHLY, FYNNEI. The CDR3 is made up of 16 amino acids.

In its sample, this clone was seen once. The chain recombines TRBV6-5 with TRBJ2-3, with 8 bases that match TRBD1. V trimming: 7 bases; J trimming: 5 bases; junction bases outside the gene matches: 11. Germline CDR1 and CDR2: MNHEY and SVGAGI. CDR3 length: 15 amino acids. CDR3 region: CASNDRGFAGDTQYF. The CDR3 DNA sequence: TGTGCCAGCAATGACAGGGGATTCGCGGGAGATACGCAGTATTTT.

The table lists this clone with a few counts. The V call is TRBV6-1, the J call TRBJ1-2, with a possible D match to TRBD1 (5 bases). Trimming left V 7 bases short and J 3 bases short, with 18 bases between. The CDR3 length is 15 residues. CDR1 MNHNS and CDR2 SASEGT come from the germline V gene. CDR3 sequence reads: CASTDTGRLDYGYTF. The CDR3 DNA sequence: TGTGCCAGCACCGACACGGGGCGCTTGGACTATGGCTACACCTTC.

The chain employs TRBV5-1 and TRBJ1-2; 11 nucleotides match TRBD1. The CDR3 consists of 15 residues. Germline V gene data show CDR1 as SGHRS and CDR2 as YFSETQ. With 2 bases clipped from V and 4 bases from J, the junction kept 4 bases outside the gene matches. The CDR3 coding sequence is TGCGCCAGCAGCTTTGGGACAGGGGGGTTCTATGGCTACACCTTC. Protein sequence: CASSFGTGGFYGYTF.

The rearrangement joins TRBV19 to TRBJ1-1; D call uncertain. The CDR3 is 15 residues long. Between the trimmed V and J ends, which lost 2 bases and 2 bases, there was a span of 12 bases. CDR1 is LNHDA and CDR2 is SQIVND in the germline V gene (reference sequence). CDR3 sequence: CASSIRADFNTEAFF. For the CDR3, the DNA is TGTGCCAGTAGTATAAGGGCAGACTTCAACACTGAAGCTTTCTTT.

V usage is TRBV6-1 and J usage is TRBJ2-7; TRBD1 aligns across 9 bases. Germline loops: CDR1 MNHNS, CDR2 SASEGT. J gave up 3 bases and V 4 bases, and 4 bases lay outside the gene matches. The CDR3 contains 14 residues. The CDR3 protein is CASSAGQGVYEQYF. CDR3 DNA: TGTGCCAGCAGTGCGGGACAGGGAGTCTACGAGCAGTACTTC.

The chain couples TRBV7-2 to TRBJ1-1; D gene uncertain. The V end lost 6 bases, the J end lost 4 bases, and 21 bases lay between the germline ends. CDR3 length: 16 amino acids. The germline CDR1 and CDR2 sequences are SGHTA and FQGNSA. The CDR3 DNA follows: TGTGCCAGCAGACCGAAGGAGGGCAGAGGTTCCACTGAAGCTTTCTTT. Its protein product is CASRPKEGRGSTEAFF.

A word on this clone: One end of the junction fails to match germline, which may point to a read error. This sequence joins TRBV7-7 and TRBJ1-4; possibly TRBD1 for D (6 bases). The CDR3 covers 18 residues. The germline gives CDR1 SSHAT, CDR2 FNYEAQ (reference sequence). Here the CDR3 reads CASSLSDRSNATNEKLFF. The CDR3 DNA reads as TGTGCTAGCAGCTTATCGGACAGAAGTAATGCAACTAATGAAAAACTGTTTTTT.

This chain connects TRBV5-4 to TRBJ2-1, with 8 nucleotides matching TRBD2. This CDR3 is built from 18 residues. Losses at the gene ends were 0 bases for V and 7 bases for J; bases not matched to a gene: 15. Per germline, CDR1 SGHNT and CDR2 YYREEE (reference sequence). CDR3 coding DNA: TGTGCCAGCAGCTTGGCCAGCCTAACGGGGGGGCCCCAAAATGAGCAGTTCTTC. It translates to CASSLASLTGGPQNEQFF.

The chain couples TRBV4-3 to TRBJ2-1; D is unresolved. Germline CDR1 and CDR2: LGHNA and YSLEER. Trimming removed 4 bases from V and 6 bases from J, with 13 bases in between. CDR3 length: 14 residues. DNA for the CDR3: TGCGCCAGCAGCCGAGGCGGAAAATCCAATGAGCAGTTCTTC. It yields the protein CASSRGGKSNEQFF.

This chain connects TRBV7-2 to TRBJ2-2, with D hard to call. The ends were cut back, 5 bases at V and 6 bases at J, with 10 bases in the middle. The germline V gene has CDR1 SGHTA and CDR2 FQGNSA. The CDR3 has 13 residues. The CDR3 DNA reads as TGTGCCAGCAGCCGTAGAGGCGCCGGGGAGCTGTTTTTT. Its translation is CASSRRGAGELFF.

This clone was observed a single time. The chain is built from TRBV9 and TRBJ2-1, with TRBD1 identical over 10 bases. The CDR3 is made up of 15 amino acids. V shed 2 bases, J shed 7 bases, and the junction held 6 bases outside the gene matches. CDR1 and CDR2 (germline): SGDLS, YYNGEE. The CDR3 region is CASSVSGTGDNEQFF. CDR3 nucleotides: TGTGCCAGCAGCGTCTCCGGGACAGGGGATAATGAGCAGTTCTTC.

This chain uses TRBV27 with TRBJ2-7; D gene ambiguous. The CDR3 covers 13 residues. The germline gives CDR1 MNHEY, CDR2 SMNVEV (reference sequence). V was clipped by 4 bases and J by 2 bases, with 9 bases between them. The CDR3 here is CASSYGGTYEQYF. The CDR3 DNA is TGTGCCAGCAGTTATGGCGGAACCTACGAGCAGTACTTC.

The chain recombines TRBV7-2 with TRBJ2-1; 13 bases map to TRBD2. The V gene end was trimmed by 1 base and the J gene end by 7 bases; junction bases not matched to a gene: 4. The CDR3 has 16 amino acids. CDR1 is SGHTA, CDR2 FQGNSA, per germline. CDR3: CASSLDGTSGVNEQFF. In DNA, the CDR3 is TGTGCCAGCAGCTTAGACGGGACTAGCGGGGTTAATGAGCAGTTCTTC.

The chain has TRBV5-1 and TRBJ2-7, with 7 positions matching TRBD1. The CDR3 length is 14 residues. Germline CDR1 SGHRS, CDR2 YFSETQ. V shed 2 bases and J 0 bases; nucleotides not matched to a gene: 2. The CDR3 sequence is CASSLQGSSYEQYF. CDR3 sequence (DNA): TGCGCCAGCAGCTTACAGGGGAGCTCCTACGAGCAGTACTTC.

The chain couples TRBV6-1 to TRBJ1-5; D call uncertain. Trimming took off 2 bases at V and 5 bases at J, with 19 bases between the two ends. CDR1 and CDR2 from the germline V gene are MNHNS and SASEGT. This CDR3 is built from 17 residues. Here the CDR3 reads CASSEFGGNTLDQPQHF. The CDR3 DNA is TGTGCCAGCAGTGAATTTGGCGGAAACACCCTGGATCAGCCCCAGCATTTT.